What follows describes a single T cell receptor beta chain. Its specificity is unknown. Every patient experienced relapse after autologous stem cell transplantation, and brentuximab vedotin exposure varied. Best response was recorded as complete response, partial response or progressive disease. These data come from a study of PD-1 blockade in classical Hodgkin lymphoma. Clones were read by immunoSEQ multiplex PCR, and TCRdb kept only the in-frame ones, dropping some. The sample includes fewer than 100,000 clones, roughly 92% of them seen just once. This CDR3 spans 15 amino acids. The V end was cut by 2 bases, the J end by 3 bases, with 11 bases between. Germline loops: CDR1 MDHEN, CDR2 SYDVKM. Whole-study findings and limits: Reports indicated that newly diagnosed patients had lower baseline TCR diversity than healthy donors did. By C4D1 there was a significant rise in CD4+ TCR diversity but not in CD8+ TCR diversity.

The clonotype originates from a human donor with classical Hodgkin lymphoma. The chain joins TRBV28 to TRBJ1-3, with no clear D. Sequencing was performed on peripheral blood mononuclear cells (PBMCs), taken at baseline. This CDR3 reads CASSLLGFGGNTIYF. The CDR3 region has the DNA TGTGCCAGCAGTTTACTTGGGTTTGGTGGAAACACCATATATTTT.